Listed below are T cell receptor beta chains from one sample, sequenced in a study of response to subunit inactivated influenza vaccine. TCRdb independently ran MiXCR on the RT-PCR reads; one entry per CDR3 protein. Of more than 450,000 distinct CDR3 sequences in the sample, about 11% were seen once. This same sample was also part of a study on T cells expressing NK-cell markers.

Sequenced here: PBMCs from blood, sampled on the day of vaccination. These receptors were obtained from a man between 50 and 59 years old who received an inactivated influenza vaccine. Each CDR3 is given with its conserved first and last residue. The D gene is left open where the match is weak. Clone sizes are given selectively: once, few, many, or a class where the clone is expanded.

TRBD1 | - | TRBJ2-7 | TRBV7-9 | TGTGCCAGCAGCTGGGACAGGGGGGCCAACGAGCAGTACTTC | CASSWDRGANEQYF
TRBD1 | - | TRBJ1-6 | TRBV6-1 | TGTGCCAGCAGTCTCCAGCGGACAGGGACTAATTCACCCCTCCACTTT | CASSLQRTGTNSPLHF
- | few | TRBJ2-1 | TRBV7-9 | TGTGCCAGCAGATCCGGGGTTTCCCCCCATGAGCAGTTCTTC | CASRSGVSPHEQFF
- | - | TRBJ2-7 | TRBV28 | TGTGCCAGCAGTACCCTTGGGGCAGGGTCCTACGAGCAGTACTTC | CASSTLGAGSYEQYF
TRBD2 | few | TRBJ2-1 | TRBV6-2/TRBV6-3 | TGTGCCAGCAGTGAGCGACTAGCGGAGTACAATGAGCAGTTCTTC | CASSERLAEYNEQFF
- | - | TRBJ1-1 | TRBV25-1 | TGTGCCAGCAGTGTACCAGGGAGTGAGGCTGAAGCTTTCTTT | CASSVPGSEAEAFF
TRBD2 | few | TRBJ2-3 | TRBV28 | TGTGCCAGCAGTCGTGGACTAGCGGGAGCTGATACGCAGTATTTT | CASSRGLAGADTQYF
TRBD1 | - | TRBJ2-3 | TRBV28 | TGTGCCAGCAGTTTAAGGGTCAGGGGGCTAACAGATACGCAGTATTTT | CASSLRVRGLTDTQYF
- | many | TRBJ1-1 | TRBV29-1 | TGCAGCGTTGAAGTCGCACGATATATGAACACTGAAGCTTTCTTT | CSVEVARYMNTEAFF
TRBD2 | many | TRBJ2-4 | TRBV5-1 | TGCGCCAGCAGCTTGGGGGTTAGCGGGGAAAACATTCAGTACTTC | CASSLGVSGENIQYF
TRBD2 | - | TRBJ2-1 | TRBV19 | TGTGCCAGTAGTATAGACGGGGGGGCCGGTAATGAGCAGTTCTTC | CASSIDGGAGNEQFF
TRBD1 | few | TRBJ1-5 | TRBV25-1 | TGTGCCAGCAGTGCAACAGGGGTTCTTGGACAGCCCCAGCATTTT | CASSATGVLGQPQHF
TRBD1 | - | TRBJ2-7 | TRBV13 | TGTGCCAGCAGCTTCGCGGGACAGGGGATAAACGAGCAGTACTTC | CASSFAGQGINEQYF
- | - | TRBJ2-1 | TRBV10-3 | TGTGCCATCAGTGAGCTGGGGGGTTGGTACAATGAGCAGTTCTTC | CAISELGGWYNEQFF
- | few | TRBJ1-1 | TRBV4-2 | TGTGCCAGCAGCCTAACGGGGACCCGGGGACTGAACACTGAAGCTTTCTTT | CASSLTGTRGLNTEAFF
TRBD1 | many | TRBJ1-4 | TRBV20-1 | TGCAGTGCCCCCGGGACAGGGAGCGAAAAACTGTTTTTT | CSAPGTGSEKLFF
- | - | TRBJ2-7 | TRBV6-2/TRBV6-3 | TGTGCCAGCAGTTACGGCGAGGGAAGCTCCTACGAGCAGTACTTC | CASSYGEGSSYEQYF
- | - | TRBJ2-5 | TRBV24-1 | TGTGCCACCAGTGATTTTGTACGGACAACGGAGACCCAGTACTTC | CATSDFVRTTETQYF
- | - | TRBJ2-7 | TRBV20-1 | TGCAGTGCTAGAGAAAATCGGCTCCGCTCCTACGAGCAGTACTTC | CSARENRLRSYEQYF
- | - | TRBJ2-5 | TRBV7-9 | TGTGCCAGCAGCTTAGAACTTCAAGAGACCCAGTACTTC | CASSLELQETQYF
TRBD2 | - | TRBJ2-3 | TRBV29-1 | TGCAGCGTTGATTCTAGCGGCCTTCTGGATACGCAGTATTTT | CSVDSSGLLDTQYF
- | many | TRBJ1-1 | TRBV12-3/TRBV12-4 | TGTGCCAGCAGTTTAGCGAACATGAACACTGAAGCTTTCTTT | CASSLANMNTEAFF
- | - | TRBJ2-7 | TRBV10-3 | TGTGCCATCAGTGAAGGCAGGTTCGGCGACGAGCAGTACTTC | CAISEGRFGDEQYF
TRBD2 | many | TRBJ2-1 | TRBV29-1 | TGCAGCGGTAGCGGGGGGGAAGGGTACAATGAGCAGTTCTTC | CSGSGGEGYNEQFF
TRBD2 | few | TRBJ2-3 | TRBV5-1 | TGCGCCAGCAGCTTGAGGCGGGGGTTAACAGATACGCAGTATTTT | CASSLRRGLTDTQYF
- | - | TRBJ2-2 | TRBV15 | TGTGCCACCAGCAGAGGTTCGGTGAACACCGGGGAGCTGTTTTTT | CATSRGSVNTGELFF
- | few | TRBJ2-5 | TRBV7-2 | TGTGCCAGCAGCTTAGTCGGGGGCCCCCAAGAGACCCAGTACTTC | CASSLVGGPQETQYF
- | - | TRBJ2-2 | TRBV24-1 | TGTGCCACCAGTGATTTGAGACCCTGGGACGGCCGAGTCACCGGGGAGCTGTTTTTT | CATSDLRPWDGRVTGELFF
- | - | TRBJ2-1 | TRBV5-1 | TGCGCCAGCAGCGTTTTGTCCGGGCGGGTCAATGAGCAGTTCTTC | CASSVLSGRVNEQFF
TRBD1 | many | TRBJ2-3 | TRBV7-9 | TGTGCCAGCAGCCATATTGCGGGACAGGCTTTTTCCGAGGGCACAGATACGCAGTATTTT | CASSHIAGQAFSEGTDTQYF
- | - | TRBJ2-7 | TRBV5-1 | TGCGCCAGCAGCTTGCAAATACCTTCCTACGAGCAGTACTTC | CASSLQIPSYEQYF
TRBD2 | - | TRBJ2-2 | TRBV29-1 | TGCAGCGTTGACTCCAGCGGGAACGGCGGGGAGCTGTTTTTT | CSVDSSGNGGELFF
- | - | TRBJ2-3 | TRBV7-3 | TGTGCCAGCAGCTTACTCACGGGGGCAGAAGGCACAGATACGCAGTATTTT | CASSLLTGAEGTDTQYF
- | many | TRBJ2-1 | TRBV28 | TGTGCCAGCAGTTTCCGCTTCGGGTACCAGCAGTTCTTC | CASSFRFGYQQFF
- | few | TRBJ2-3 | TRBV24-1 | TGTGCCACCAGTGATCGAACCGGGACTCAAAGGGATACGCAGTATTTT | CATSDRTGTQRDTQYF
- | - | TRBJ2-2 | TRBV12-3/TRBV12-4 | TGTGCCAGCAGGGAAATGACAGGGAACACCGGGGAGCTGTTTTTT | CASREMTGNTGELFF
- | - | TRBJ1-5 | TRBV9 | TGTGCCAGCTCAGACGGAACCAACAATCAGCCCCAGCATTTT | CASSDGTNNQPQHF
- | - | TRBJ2-1 | TRBV5-1 | TGCGCCAGCAGCTTGGGATCCGGAGGGGGTATCTCCTACAATGAGCAGTTCTTC | CASSLGSGGGISYNEQFF
- | - | TRBJ2-5 | TRBV13 | TGTGCCAGCAGCTTATTAGGGCAGAGAGTCCAAGAGACCCAGTACTTC | CASSLLGQRVQETQYF
- | - | TRBJ1-1 | TRBV6-1 | TGTGCCAGCAGTGAAGTCCCGCACGGGGCGTTGATTACCACTGAAGCTTTCTTT | CASSEVPHGALITTEAFF
TRBD1 | few | TRBJ2-5 | TRBV7-2 | TGTGCCAGCAGCCGACAGGGAGCGAGAGAGACCCAGTACTTC | CASSRQGARETQYF